This T cell receptor (beta chain) emerged from a study of blood T cell repertoires in COVID-19. Across the whole study: The samples span acute and convalescent COVID-19 from the United States, Italy and Spain.

Sequencing was performed with immunoSEQ multiplex PCR; in TCRdb, only in-frame clones are kept and a portion is missing. This table holds over 130,000 clones, 88% found once. This clone appeared a single time. The CDR3 extends over 12 amino acids. The germline CDR1 and CDR2 sequences are SNHLY and FYNNEI. Deletions cut 7 bases from V and 2 bases from J, with 8 bases between. This clonotype was obtained from a human donor in a cohort sampled during active COVID-19. The chain links TRBV2 to TRBJ1-2; no definite D call. Material for sequencing was peripheral blood. The CDR3, as DNA: TGTGCCAGCAAAGGAGGAAACTATGGCTACACCTTC. Its translation is CASKGGNYGYTF.